This T cell receptor (beta chain) was found in a study of T cells in Graves' hyperthyroidism and ophthalmopathy. Amplified TCR beta CDR3 regions derived from RNA transcripts. When the TCR CDR3 underwent first-round RT-PCR, the HTBI primer set was used. From the multiplex PCR reads, TCRdb called clonotypes with MiXCR, one entry per CDR3 protein. Of over 650,000 distinct CDR3 sequences in the sample, 45% were seen once. Germline values: CDR1 SGHAT, CDR2 FQNNGV. V was clipped by 8 bases and J by 0 bases, with 14 bases between them. This CDR3 has 14 amino acids. Material for sequencing was peripheral blood or thyroid tissue (not recorded which). This receptor was identified in an adult man with Graves' disease, either hyperthyroidism or ophthalmopathy (not recorded which). This sequence joins TRBV11-2 and TRBJ2-7; tentatively, D is TRBD1 or TRBD2 (5 bases each). The CDR3 here is CASQPPGSSYEQYF. CDR3 nucleotides: TGTGCCAGCCAGCCGCCAGGGAGCTCCTACGAGCAGTACTTC.